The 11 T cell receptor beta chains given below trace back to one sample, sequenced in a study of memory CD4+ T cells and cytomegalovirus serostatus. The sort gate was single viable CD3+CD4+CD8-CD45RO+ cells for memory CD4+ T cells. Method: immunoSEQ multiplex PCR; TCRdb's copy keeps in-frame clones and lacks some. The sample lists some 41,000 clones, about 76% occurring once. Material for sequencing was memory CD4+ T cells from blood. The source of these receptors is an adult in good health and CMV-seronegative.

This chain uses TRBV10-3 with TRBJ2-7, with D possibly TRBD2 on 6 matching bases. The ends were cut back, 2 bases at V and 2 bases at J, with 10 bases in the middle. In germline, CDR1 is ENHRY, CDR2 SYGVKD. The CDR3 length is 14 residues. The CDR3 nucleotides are TGTGCCATCAGTGAGGCCGGGGGTACCTACGAGCAGTACTTC. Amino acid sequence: CAISEAGGTYEQYF.

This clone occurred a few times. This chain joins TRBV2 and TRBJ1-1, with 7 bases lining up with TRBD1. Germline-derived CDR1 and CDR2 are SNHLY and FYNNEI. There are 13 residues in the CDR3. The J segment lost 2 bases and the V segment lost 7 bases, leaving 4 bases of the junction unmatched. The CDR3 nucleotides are TGTGCCAGCACTCGGGACAGCAACACTGAAGCTTTCTTT. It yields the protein CASTRDSNTEAFF.

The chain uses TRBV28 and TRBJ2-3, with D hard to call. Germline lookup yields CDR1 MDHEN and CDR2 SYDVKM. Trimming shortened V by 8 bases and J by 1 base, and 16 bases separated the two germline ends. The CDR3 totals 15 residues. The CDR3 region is CASSGVFGGTDTQYF. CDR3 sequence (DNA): TGTGCCAGCTCCGGTGTGTTTGGAGGCACAGATACGCAGTATTTT.

CDR3 DNA: TGCGCCAGCAGCTTTGGTAGGGGGCTGAACACTGAAGCTTTCTTT. Translation: CASSFGRGLNTEAFF. The chain joins TRBV5-1 to TRBJ1-1, with 7 bases aligning to TRBD1. J gave up 0 bases and V 2 bases, and 4 bases lay outside the gene matches. Germline loops: CDR1 SGHRS, CDR2 YFSETQ. The CDR3 is 15 amino acids.

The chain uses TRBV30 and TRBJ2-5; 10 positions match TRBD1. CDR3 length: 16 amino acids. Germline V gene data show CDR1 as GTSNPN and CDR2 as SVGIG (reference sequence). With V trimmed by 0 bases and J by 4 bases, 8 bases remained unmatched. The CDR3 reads CAWSVLSGTGAETQYF. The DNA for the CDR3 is TGTGCCTGGAGTGTACTTTCCGGGACAGGGGCAGAGACCCAGTACTTC.

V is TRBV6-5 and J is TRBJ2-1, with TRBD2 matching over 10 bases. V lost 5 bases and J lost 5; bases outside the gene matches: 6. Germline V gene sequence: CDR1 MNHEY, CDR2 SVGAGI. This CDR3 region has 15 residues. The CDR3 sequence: CASSPAGGLNNEQFF. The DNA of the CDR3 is TGTGCCAGCAGTCCAGCGGGGGGGTTGAACAATGAGCAGTTCTTC.

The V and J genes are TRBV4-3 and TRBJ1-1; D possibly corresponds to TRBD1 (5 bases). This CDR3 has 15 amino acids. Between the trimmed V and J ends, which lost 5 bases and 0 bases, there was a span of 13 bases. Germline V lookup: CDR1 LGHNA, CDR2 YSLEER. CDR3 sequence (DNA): TGCGCCAGCAGCGGGGGAGTGACGGTGAACACTGAAGCTTTCTTT. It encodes CASSGGVTVNTEAFF.

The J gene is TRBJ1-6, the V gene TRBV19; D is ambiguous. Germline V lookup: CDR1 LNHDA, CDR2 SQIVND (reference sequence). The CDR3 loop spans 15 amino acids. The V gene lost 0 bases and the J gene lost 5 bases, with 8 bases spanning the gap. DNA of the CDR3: TGTGCCAGTAGTATAGATGGGGTCAATAATTCACCCCTCCACTTT. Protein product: CASSIDGVNNSPLHF.

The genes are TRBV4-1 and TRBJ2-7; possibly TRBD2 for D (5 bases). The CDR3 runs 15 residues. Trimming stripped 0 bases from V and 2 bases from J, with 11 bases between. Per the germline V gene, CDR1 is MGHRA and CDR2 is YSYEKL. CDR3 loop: CASSQDSAGTYEQYF. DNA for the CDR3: TGCGCCAGCAGCCAAGATTCGGCGGGTACCTACGAGCAGTACTTC.

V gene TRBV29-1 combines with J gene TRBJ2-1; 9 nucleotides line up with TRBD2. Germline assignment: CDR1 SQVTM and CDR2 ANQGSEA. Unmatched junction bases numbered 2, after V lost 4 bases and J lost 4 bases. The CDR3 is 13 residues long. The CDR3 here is CSVGSGGYNEQFF. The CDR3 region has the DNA TGCAGCGTTGGTAGCGGGGGATACAATGAGCAGTTCTTC.

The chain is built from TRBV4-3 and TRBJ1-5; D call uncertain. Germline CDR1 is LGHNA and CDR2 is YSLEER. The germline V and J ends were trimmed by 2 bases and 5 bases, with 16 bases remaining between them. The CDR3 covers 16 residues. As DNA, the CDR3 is TGCGCCAGCAGCCAAAGTTATACTTCGGCCGATCAGCCCCAGCATTTT. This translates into CASSQSYTSADQPQHF.